The T cell receptor beta chain described here comes from a study of CD8+ T cells in alopecia areata. Study as a whole: Treatment with tofacitinib (6 to 18 months) was followed by 6 months off drug. General study findings and limits: Normal skin's resident alphabeta T cells are also sequenced in scalp samples. Compared with normal scalp, lesional scalp had higher clonality and more expanded CD8+ clones.

The germline V gene encodes CDR1 LGHNA and CDR2 YNFKEQ. The V and J ends lost 6 bases and 8 bases respectively, with 10 bases between them. The CDR3 runs to 11 residues. After isolation, RNA underwent reverse transcription to generate cDNA as the sequencing template. Produced via immunoSEQ multiplex PCR; TCRdb's table is partial and in-frame only. The sample yields roughly 140,000 clones, about half seen once. Comment on this clone: No antigen is known for it.

The source material was CD4+ T cells sorted from blood, sampled at week 0. The TCR comes from a human donor with alopecia areata. The V gene is TRBV4-2, the J gene TRBJ1-1; D unresolved. CDR3: CASRYPGEAFF. The DNA of the CDR3 is TGTGCCAGCAGGTACCCGGGCGAAGCTTTCTTT.